Listed below are T cell receptor beta chains from one sample, sequenced in a study of T-cell memory formation after mild COVID-19. In TCRdb, the 5' RACE reads were re-called with MiXCR into one record per CDR3 protein. The top ten hold 3.5% to 4% of the sample, which has more than 200,000 distinct CDR3 sequences, about 15% seen once. Sequencing was performed on PBMCs or a T cell subset sorted from them (not recorded which). These receptor sequences come from a man aged 18 to 30 who had mild COVID-19 (a few samples of this study predate the infection). Cell type and time point are not known. The CDR3 runs from the conserved cysteine through the conserved F or W. The D gene is left open where the match is weak. Not every row has a clone size; where given, it reads once, few, many or a size class.

clone size	V gene	J gene	D gene	CDR3 protein	CDR3 DNA
NA	TRBV30	TRBJ2-5	NA	CAWSVLGETQYF	TGTGCCTGGAGTGTACTCGGGGAGACCCAGTACTTC
NA	TRBV7-6	TRBJ1-3	TRBD1	CASSFRSGGDSGNTIYF	TGTGCCAGCAGCTTTCGGTCAGGGGGCGATTCAGGAAACACCATATATTTT
few	TRBV7-2	TRBJ2-5	NA	CAGRTDGGTQYF	TGTGCCGGACGGACAGACGGTGGGACCCAGTACTTC
few	TRBV29-1	TRBJ1-4	TRBD1	CSVLTGGNEKLFF	TGCAGCGTTCTCACAGGGGGCAACGAAAAACTGTTTTTT
few	TRBV6-6	TRBJ1-4	NA	CAVLRGINEKLFF	TGTGCCGTCCTGAGGGGGATTAATGAAAAACTGTTTTTT
few	TRBV19	TRBJ1-4	TRBD1	CASSWTGTNEKLFF	TGTGCCAGTAGTTGGACAGGGACTAATGAAAAACTGTTTTTT
few	TRBV5-1	TRBJ1-1	NA	CASRGMDSTEAFF	TGCGCCAGCAGGGGGATGGATTCTACTGAAGCTTTCTTT
few	TRBV20-1	TRBJ1-2	TRBD1	CSASGQGGLYGYTF	TGCAGTGCTAGCGGACAGGGGGGATTATATGGCTACACCTTC
few	TRBV6-2/TRBV6-3	TRBJ1-2	NA	CASIIRNRQTFNYGYTF	TGTGCCAGCATAATAAGGAACCGACAGACTTTTAACTATGGCTACACCTTC
NA	TRBV20-1	TRBJ2-1	NA	CSARQVISSYNEQFF	TGCAGTGCTAGGCAAGTGATTAGCTCCTACAATGAGCAGTTCTTC
few	TRBV10-3	TRBJ2-2	NA	CATAGANTGELFF	TGTGCCACCGCAGGGGCTAACACCGGGGAGCTGTTTTTT
few	TRBV6-1	TRBJ1-5	NA	CASSARNSQPQHF	TGTGCCAGCAGTGCCCGAAACTCTCAGCCCCAGCATTTT
few	TRBV5-6	TRBJ2-3	TRBD2	CASSLSGAGDTQYF	TGTGCCAGCAGCTTAAGCGGGGCCGGAGATACGCAGTATTTT
few	TRBV10-3	TRBJ2-3	NA	CAIRGQGRTDTQYF	TGTGCCATCAGGGGGCAGGGGCGCACAGATACGCAGTATTTT
NA	TRBV6-2/TRBV6-3	TRBJ2-1	TRBD2	CACRLAGYNEQFF	TGTGCTTGCCGGCTAGCGGGATACAATGAGCAGTTCTTC
few	TRBV6-1	TRBJ2-6	NA	CASSVYGSGANVLTF	TGTGCCAGCAGTGTTTATGGCTCTGGGGCCAACGTCCTGACTTTC
many	TRBV7-2	TRBJ1-6	NA	CASSRSGPNSPLHF	TGTGCCAGCAGCCGGTCGGGGCCTAATTCACCCCTCCACTTT
few	TRBV3-1	TRBJ1-1	TRBD1	CASSRIQGARTEAFF	TGTGCCAGCAGCCGCATACAGGGGGCGCGGACTGAAGCTTTCTTT
medium-sized	TRBV20-1	TRBJ2-5	NA	CSARDLRQAEETQYF	TGCAGTGCTAGAGATCTGAGGCAGGCCGAAGAGACCCAGTACTTC
NA	TRBV2	TRBJ2-5	NA	CASSPLGMRGETQYF	TGTGCCAGCAGTCCCCTCGGGATGCGGGGAGAGACCCAGTACTTC
NA	TRBV2	TRBJ1-2	NA	CASSLTVYYGYTF	TGTGCCAGCAGTTTGACAGTATACTATGGCTACACCTTC
few	TRBV6-5	TRBJ1-2	NA	CASSYGRGASGYTF	TGTGCCAGCAGTTATGGAAGGGGGGCGTCTGGCTACACCTTC
NA	TRBV5-1	TRBJ2-5	TRBD1	CASVDRGIGETQYF	TGCGCCAGCGTTGACAGGGGGATAGGTGAGACCCAGTACTTC
many	TRBV2	TRBJ2-3	NA	CASSEVRASDTQYF	TGTGCCAGCAGTGAAGTCCGGGCGTCAGATACGCAGTATTTT
NA	TRBV12-3/TRBV12-4	TRBJ2-5	NA	CASSPPDATQYF	TGTGCCAGCAGTCCCCCGGACGCGACCCAGTACTTC
few	TRBV12-3/TRBV12-4	TRBJ2-5	NA	CASRRGLETQYF	TGTGCCAGCAGAAGGGGATTGGAGACCCAGTACTTC